This TCR beta chain was captured by sequencing in a study of CD8 T cells in ankylosing spondylitis. Points on this clonotype: Its target is unknown.

Findings and limits, study-wide: Disease-linked clones proved CD8+ and comparatively uncommon in peripheral blood. Seemingly characteristic of ankylosing spondylitis blood was a TCR beta motif consisting of about 8 highly homologous variants. Enrichment of disease-linked clones was reportedly significant in matched ankylosing spondylitis synovial fluid. Certain motif variants had earlier been reported in reactive arthritis synovial fluid and blood.

CDR1 and CDR2 from the germline V gene are MNHEY and SVGEGT. With 10 bases removed from V and 4 bases from J, the gap between germline ends came to 13 bases. The CDR3 extends over 12 amino acids. Library preparation for TCR beta used quantitative 5'-RACE with molecular barcodes. TCRdb analysed the 5' RACE reads with MiXCR anew, one entry per CDR3 protein. The sample includes around 890,000 distinct CDR3 sequences, 12% of them seen just once. This TCR derives from a male donor with ankylosing spondylitis. The sample was blood, either unsorted or a sorted T cell fraction (not recorded which). This chain uses TRBV6-2 or TRBV6-3 with TRBJ1-2; D gene uncertain. The CDR3: CATGDRSYGYTF. Here the CDR3 DNA reads TGTGCCACAGGAGACCGGAGCTATGGCTACACCTTC.